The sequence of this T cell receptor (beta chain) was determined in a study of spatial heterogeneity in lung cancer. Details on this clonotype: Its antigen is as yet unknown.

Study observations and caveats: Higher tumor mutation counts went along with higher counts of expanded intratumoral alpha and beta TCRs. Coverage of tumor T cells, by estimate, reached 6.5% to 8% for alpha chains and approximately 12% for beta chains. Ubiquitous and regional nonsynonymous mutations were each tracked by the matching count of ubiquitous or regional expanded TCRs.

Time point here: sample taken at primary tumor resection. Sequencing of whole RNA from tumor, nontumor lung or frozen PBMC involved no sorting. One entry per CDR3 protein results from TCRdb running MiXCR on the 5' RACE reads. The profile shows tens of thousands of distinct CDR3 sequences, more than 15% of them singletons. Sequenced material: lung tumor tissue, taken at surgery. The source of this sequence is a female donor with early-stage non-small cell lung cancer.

The DNA of the CDR3 is TGTGCCAGCAGCGCTAGCGGATCCTACGAGCAGTACTTC. This codes for CASSASGSYEQYF. The V gene is TRBV6-6, the J gene TRBJ2-7, with 7 bases matching TRBD2. V lost 6 bases and J lost 1; bases outside the gene matches: 3. The CDR3 is 13 amino acids. The germline CDR1 and CDR2 sequences are MNHNY and SVGAGI (reference sequence).